The 31 T cell receptor beta chains below come from one sample, sequenced in a study of shared clonotypes between healthy human individuals. Here immunoSEQ multiplex PCR was the method, and the copy in TCRdb shows in-frame clones only, minus some. The sample consists of a few million clones, around 93% of them appearing once. Terminally differentiated effector memory CD45RA+ cells were left out of the naive CD8 fraction, which was CD45RO-negative and positively selected for CCR7. The sequenced material came from naive CD8+ T cells from PBMCs. These receptor sequences come from a man aged 18 to 35 in good health. Some clones in this sample may be carry-over from other donors' samples.

The V call is TRBV6-5, the J call TRBJ1-2; no clear D gene. Trimming left V 1 base short and J 6 bases short, with 15 bases between. The CDR3 contains 15 residues. Germline loops: CDR1 MNHEY, CDR2 SVGAGI. CDR3 region: CASSYLAGLIDGYTF. CDR3 nucleotide sequence: TGTGCCAGCAGTTACTTAGCCGGGTTAATCGATGGCTACACCTTC.

The chain recombines TRBV28 with TRBJ1-6; perhaps TRBD1 as D (5 bases). The V end lost 7 bases, the J end lost 4 bases, and 11 bases lay between the germline ends. The germline CDR1 and CDR2 sequences are MDHEN and SYDVKM. This CDR3 contains 14 residues. The CDR3 sequence: CASTYRGYNSPLHF. The CDR3 DNA sequence: TGTGCCAGCACCTATAGGGGTTATAATTCACCCCTCCACTTT.

J is TRBJ2-7 and V is TRBV28; tentative D call: TRBD2 (5 bases). Germline values: CDR1 MDHEN, CDR2 SYDVKM. The germline V and J ends were trimmed by 6 bases and 4 bases, with 13 bases remaining between them. There are 13 residues in the CDR3. CDR3 sequence (DNA): TGTGCCAGCAGGCTCCGGGGTGGATACGAGCAGTACTTC. As protein: CASRLRGGYEQYF.

V gene TRBV4-3 combines with J gene TRBJ1-2, with 10 bases matching TRBD1. This CDR3 region has 16 residues. The V segment lost 4 bases and the J segment 2 bases; nucleotides outside the gene matches: 7. Looked up from germline, CDR1 is LGHNA and CDR2 is YSLEER. CDR3: CASSPYWGQGNYGYTF. In DNA form, the CDR3 reads TGCGCCAGCAGCCCTTACTGGGGACAGGGGAACTATGGCTACACCTTC.

The V call is TRBV4-1, the J call TRBJ2-5, with no clear D. The CDR3 sequence is 14 residues long. Germline values: CDR1 MGHRA, CDR2 YSYEKL. Trimming shortened V by 2 bases and J by 1 base, and 8 bases separated the two germline ends. CDR3 sequence reads: CASSQRVSQETQYF. DNA of the CDR3: TGCGCCAGCAGCCAAAGGGTGAGCCAAGAGACCCAGTACTTC.

This clone was seen once. CDR3 residues: CASKEPAKWDIQYF. The CDR3 DNA is TGTGCCAGCAAAGAACCGGCGAAATGGGACATTCAGTACTTC. J is TRBJ2-4 and V is TRBV27; D unresolved. Germline V gives CDR1 MNHEY, CDR2 SMNVEV (reference sequence). This CDR3 contains 14 residues. V was cut by 7 bases and J by 8 bases, with 18 bases left in between.

This clone was seen a single time. V usage is TRBV5-4 and J usage is TRBJ1-2; no firm D call. The germline V and J ends were trimmed by 4 bases and 2 bases, with 30 bases remaining between them. CDR3 length: 20 amino acids. Per germline, CDR1 SGHNT and CDR2 YYREEE (reference sequence). CDR3 bases: TGTGCCAGCAGCGCACCGAATACCCCGAAAGTCACGAAACGGAACTATGGCTACACCTTC. Translated, it gives CASSAPNTPKVTKRNYGYTF.

This clone showed up just once. Written as DNA, the CDR3 is TGTGCCAGCAGCTTAGCTAGGCCTAGCGGGAGAAGCAATGAGCAGTTCTTC. This sequence encodes CASSLARPSGRSNEQFF. The chain joins TRBV7-2 to TRBJ2-1, with TRBD2 matching over 10 bases. This CDR3 has 17 amino acids. The germline V gene has CDR1 SGHTA and CDR2 FQGNSA. Trimming removed 0 bases from V and 6 bases from J; junction bases left unmatched: 8.

The CDR3 nucleotides are TGTGCCAGCAGTCGGTTCCCCCTCCGGACAGAACAAAACATTCAGTACTTC. It yields the protein CASSRFPLRTEQNIQYF. V usage is TRBV28 and J usage is TRBJ2-4; D is perhaps TRBD1 (6 bases). Germline V lookup: CDR1 MDHEN, CDR2 SYDVKM. V was trimmed by 5 bases and J by 5 bases, leaving 22 bases between them. The CDR3 sequence is 17 residues long.

This clone was detected only once. Additional DNA sequences in this sample encode the identical CDR3. The V call is TRBV9, the J call TRBJ2-7; no clear D gene. Looked up from germline, CDR1 is SGDLS and CDR2 is YYNGEE. Trimming removed 0 bases from V and 2 bases from J, with 9 bases in between. CDR3 length equals 14 residues. CDR3 region: CASSVVPGTYEQYF. CDR3 DNA sequence: TGTGCCAGCAGCGTAGTTCCTGGAACCTACGAGCAGTACTTC.

The V and J genes are TRBV6-5 and TRBJ1-2; D not certain. This CDR3 region has 15 residues. V dropped 0 bases and J dropped 5 bases, with 13 bases sitting between them. Per germline, CDR1 MNHEY and CDR2 SVGAGI. CDR3 residues: CASSYSPVSSYGYTF. The CDR3 DNA reads TGTGCCAGCAGTTACTCGCCCGTGTCCTCATATGGCTACACCTTC.

As to this clone: The germline gene is not matched at one end of the junction; a read error may be the cause. The chain is built from TRBV4-3 and TRBJ2-1; perhaps TRBD2 as D (6 bases). Germline V gene lookup returns CDR1 LGHNA and CDR2 YSLEER. The CDR3 covers 16 residues. The CDR3 nucleotides are TGCGCCAGCAGCCAAGATTTCCAGCGGGTTTACAATGAACAGTTCTTC. Amino acids: CASSQDFQRVYNEQFF.

The chain's CDR3 is CASSWGRGAEKLFF. CDR3 sequence (DNA): TGTGCCAGCAGTTGGGGCAGGGGCGCGGAAAAACTGTTTTTT. The chain links TRBV27 to TRBJ1-4; possibly TRBD1 for D (6 bases). The germline CDR1 and CDR2 sequences are MNHEY and SMNVEV (reference sequence). V shed 4 bases and J shed 8 bases, with 14 bases lying between them. CDR3 length: 14 residues.

The chain uses TRBV27 and TRBJ2-3; 9 nucleotides line up with TRBD1. J lost 6 bases, V lost 5 bases, and 6 bases had no gene match. The CDR3 covers 14 residues. Germline V CDR1 and CDR2: MNHEY, SMNVEV (reference sequence). The CDR3 reads CASSTGTGQDTQYF. The CDR3 nucleotides read TGTGCCAGCAGTACCGGGACAGGGCAGGATACGCAGTATTTT.

Only one count was recorded for this clone. V is TRBV28 and J is TRBJ2-1; no definite D call. V was clipped by 5 bases and J by 2 bases, with 7 bases between them. Germline CDR1 is MDHEN and CDR2 is SYDVKM. This CDR3 comprises 13 residues. The CDR3 reads CASSLDPYNEQFF. The CDR3 nucleotides read TGTGCCAGCAGTCTCGACCCCTACAATGAGCAGTTCTTC.

This chain links TRBV7-9 with TRBJ1-2; 7 positions match TRBD1. CDR1 is SEHNR, CDR2 FQNEAQ, per germline (reference sequence). With 5 bases clipped from V and 5 bases from J, the junction kept 20 bases outside the gene matches. The CDR3 has 18 amino acids. CDR3 sequence reads: CASSIPPEGASRGYGYTF. CDR3 DNA: TGTGCCAGCAGCATCCCGCCGGAGGGGGCCTCCCGGGGATATGGCTACACCTTC.

CDR3 sequence reads: CASSYREGEKLFF. The CDR3 bases are TGTGCCAGCAGTTACAGGGAAGGAGAAAAACTGTTTTTT. The V and J genes are TRBV6-5 and TRBJ1-4; no clear D. Germline loops: CDR1 MNHEY, CDR2 SVGAGI. There are 13 residues in the CDR3. The V gene lost 2 bases and the J gene lost 8 bases, with 9 bases spanning the gap.

The chain couples TRBV28 to TRBJ2-3; D might be TRBD2 (6 bases). V was cut by 2 bases and J by 2 bases, with 11 bases left in between. The CDR3 has 15 residues. Germline loops: CDR1 MDHEN, CDR2 SYDVKM. The CDR3 DNA reads as TGTGCCAGCAGTTTACCTAGCGAGATCACAGATACGCAGTATTTT. This translates into CASSLPSEITDTQYF.

The V gene is TRBV7-9, the J gene TRBJ2-5, with D tentatively TRBD2 (5 bases). The CDR3 is 14 residues long. The V end lost 5 bases, the J end lost 5 bases, and 15 bases lay between the germline ends. Per germline, CDR1 SEHNR and CDR2 FQNEAQ (reference sequence). The CDR3 here is CASSERIGGETQYF. DNA of the CDR3: TGTGCCAGCAGCGAAAGGATCGGCGGGGAGACCCAGTACTTC.

This chain uses TRBV7-3 with TRBJ2-1, with 9 bases that match TRBD2. The junction had 11 bases not matched to a gene; V was cut back by 1 base and J by 7 bases. CDR1 SGHTA and CDR2 FQGTGA come from the germline V gene. CDR3 length: 17 residues. The CDR3 DNA is TGTGCCAGCAGCTTAATCAATAACGGCGGGAGGGCGAATGAGCAGTTCTTC. It yields the protein CASSLINNGGRANEQFF.

The chain has TRBV4-3 and TRBJ2-7; 12 positions match TRBD1. Trimming at V came to 3 bases and at J to 0 bases, leaving 12 bases not matched to a gene. This CDR3 region has 19 residues. Per the germline V gene, CDR1 is LGHNA and CDR2 is YSLEER. The CDR3 loop reads CASSHYDGTGGPPSYEQYF. The CDR3 region has the DNA TGCGCCAGCAGCCACTACGACGGGACAGGGGGCCCCCCCTCCTACGAGCAGTACTTC.

Note on this clone: A much larger clone is a single base away; this may be a read error. This chain joins TRBV5-5 and TRBJ2-7; the D is unclear. Per germline, CDR1 SGHKS and CDR2 YYEKEE (reference sequence). V lost 3 bases and J lost 2, with 3 bases in between. CDR3 size: 11 residues. Here the CDR3 DNA reads TGTGCCAGCAGCTCCCCCTACGAGCAGTACTTC. This codes for CASSSPYEQYF. Together with reference TRBV5-5 and TRBJ2-7, the CDR3 gives the full variable domain: DAGVTQSPTHLIKTRGQQVTLRCSPISGHKSVSWYQQVLGQGPQFIFQYYEKEERGRGNFPDRFSARQFPNYSSELNVNALLLGDSALYLCASSSPYEQYFGPGTRLTVT.

The chain carries TRBV28 and TRBJ2-2; maybe TRBD2 (5 bases). From germline, CDR1 is MDHEN and CDR2 SYDVKM. This CDR3 comprises 14 residues. V gave up 3 bases and J gave up 5 bases, with 10 bases separating them. CDR3 sequence (DNA): TGTGCCAGCAGTTTTGCCGGGGAAACCGGGGAGCTGTTTTTT. This encodes CASSFAGETGELFF.

The V and J genes are TRBV4-1 and TRBJ2-1, with TRBD1 identical over 12 bases. The CDR3 consists of 16 residues. The V and J ends lost 3 bases and 10 bases, in that order; junction bases with no gene match: 10. CDR1 is MGHRA and CDR2 is YSYEKL in the germline V gene. CDR3 sequence: CASSHPGTGGAGEQFF. The CDR3 DNA follows: TGCGCCAGCAGCCACCCCGGGACAGGGGGCGCGGGGGAGCAGTTCTTC.

Details on this clone: The same CDR3 also results from other DNA sequences found in this sample. This sequence joins TRBV2 and TRBJ1-5, with no clear D. The ends were cut back, 2 bases at V and 0 bases at J, with 8 bases in the middle. The CDR3 totals 15 residues. Germline V gives CDR1 SNHLY, CDR2 FYNNEI. CDR3 DNA sequence: TGTGCCAGCAGTGAATTTGGGGTTAGCAATCAGCCCCAGCATTTT. It translates to CASSEFGVSNQPQHF.

This chain links TRBV13 with TRBJ2-1, with 11 bases that match TRBD2. V shed 4 bases and J 8 bases; nucleotides not matched to a gene: 7. This CDR3 comprises 15 residues. Germline-derived CDR1 and CDR2 are PRHDT and FYEKMQ (reference sequence). CDR3 DNA sequence: TGTGCCAGCAGCTCATTAGCGGGAGGGGCGTATGAGCAGTTCTTC. Protein sequence: CASSSLAGGAYEQFF.

A single count supports this clone. This chain uses TRBV19 with TRBJ2-1, with D tentatively TRBD2 (5 bases). The germline V gene has CDR1 LNHDA and CDR2 SQIVND (reference sequence). The CDR3 runs to 13 residues. Trimming removed 5 bases at V and 8 bases at J, with 13 bases between. CDR3 residues: CASSSRVRDEQFF. In DNA form, the CDR3 reads TGTGCCAGTAGTTCTAGGGTGAGGGATGAGCAGTTCTTC.

The J gene is TRBJ2-1, the V gene TRBV5-4, with D unresolved. From germline, CDR1 is SGHNT and CDR2 YYREEE (reference sequence). The CDR3 loop spans 15 amino acids. Between the trimmed V and J ends, which lost 4 bases and 9 bases, there was a span of 20 bases. The CDR3 DNA reads as TGTGCCAGCAGCCGCTCAAATGAGCGTCGAGGTGAGCAGTTCTTC. Its protein product is CASSRSNERRGEQFF. The complete variable domain, with remaining parts taken from reference TRBV5-4 and TRBJ2-1, reads ETGVTQSPTHLIKTRGQQVTLRCSSQSGHNTVSWYQQALGQGPQFIFQYYREEENGRGNFPPRFSGLQFPNYSSELNVNALELDDSALYLCASSRSNERRGEQFFGPGTRLTVL.

The chain recombines TRBV7-3 with TRBJ2-1; D ambiguous. Trimming removed 2 bases from V and 7 bases from J, with 6 bases in between. Germline V CDR1 and CDR2: SGHTA, FQGTGA. The CDR3 loop spans 12 amino acids. This CDR3 reads CASSLASNEQFF. The CDR3 nucleotides are TGTGCCAGCAGCTTAGCTTCGAATGAGCAGTTCTTC.

V and J are TRBV28 and TRBJ2-3, with 12 bases identical to TRBD2. CDR1 is MDHEN and CDR2 is SYDVKM in the germline V gene. J was trimmed by 4 bases and V by 2 bases; bases with no gene match: 7. This CDR3 has 17 residues. The CDR3 DNA follows: TGTGCCAGCAGTTTACTCCTAGCGGGAGGGCCCTCAGATACGCAGTATTTT. This codes for CASSLLLAGGPSDTQYF.

This chain uses TRBV27 with TRBJ2-7, with 14 bases identical to TRBD2. Germline CDR1 MNHEY, CDR2 SMNVEV (reference sequence). CDR3 length equals 18 residues. The junction had 11 bases not matched to a gene; V was cut back by 5 bases and J by 2 bases. CDR3 region: CASSNPGLAGVETYEQYF. DNA for the CDR3: TGTGCCAGCAGTAATCCGGGACTAGCGGGAGTAGAAACCTACGAGCAGTACTTC.